This T cell receptor (beta chain) was sequenced for a study of blood T cell repertoires in COVID-19. As to this clone: Other DNA sequences from this sample encode an identical CDR3 as well.

Germline-derived CDR1 and CDR2 are SNHLY and FYNNEI. The V gene end was trimmed by 6 bases and the J gene end by 0 bases; junction bases not matched to a gene: 4. This CDR3 spans 15 amino acids. Authors' methods: Amplification from reference gene primers served as the basis for estimated nucleated cell counts. Profiling relied on immunoSEQ multiplex PCR, and the TCRdb table lists in-frame clones only, not all of them. V and J calls plus clone size are reproduced from that table; the DNA served to infer D and trimming. Among 300,000 to 450,000 clones listed, around 87% were seen once. This sequence originates from a middle-aged man in a cohort exposed to, infected with or recovered from COVID-19 (not recorded which). Sequenced: PBMCs or T cells enriched from blood (not recorded which). This chain connects TRBV2 to TRBJ2-2; 7 bases map to TRBD2. The CDR3 protein is CASSRSGSNTGELFF. CDR3 bases: TGTGCCAGCAGCCGTAGCGGGTCGAACACCGGGGAGCTGTTTTTT.